These 26 T cell receptor beta chains share one sample of origin, sequenced in a study of early T cells in non-severe SARS-CoV-2 infection. Each CDR3 protein is one row after TCRdb ran MiXCR on the 5' RACE reads. Of fewer than 55,000 distinct CDR3 sequences in the sample, 9.1% are singletons; the top ten hold 4.2%. Sequencing input: whole blood. These receptors all come from an adult who was a healthcare worker with PCR-confirmed SARS-CoV-2 infection or an uninfected control (not recorded which).

This clonotype was counted only a few times. V usage is TRBV2 and J usage is TRBJ2-2; D unresolved. The CDR3 loop spans 15 amino acids. The V gene lost 1 base and the J gene lost 3 bases, with 9 bases spanning the gap. The germline V gene encodes CDR1 SNHLY and CDR2 FYNNEI. CDR3 nucleotide sequence: TGTGCCAGCAGTGAAGACGGAATAGACACCGGGGAGCTGTTTTTT. Amino acid sequence: CASSEDGIDTGELFF.

This clonotype was recorded many times. The genes are TRBV20-1 and TRBJ1-1; D is perhaps TRBD1 (5 bases). V gave up 4 bases and J gave up 0 bases, with 15 bases separating them. Germline assignment: CDR1 DFQATT and CDR2 SNEGSKA (reference sequence). This CDR3 spans 15 amino acids. CDR3 nucleotide sequence: TGCAGTGCTAAAGACCCAGGGACCATGAACACTGAAGCTTTCTTT. This codes for CSAKDPGTMNTEAFF.

This clonotype was recorded many times. This sequence joins TRBV3-1 and TRBJ2-7, with D maybe TRBD1 (5 bases). The CDR3 consists of 16 residues. Germline V CDR1 and CDR2: LGHDT, YNNKEL (reference sequence). The V and J ends lost 0 bases and 1 base respectively, with 13 bases between them. The DNA for the CDR3 is TGTGCCAGCAGCCAAGATCTGACAGTTATATCCTACGAGCAGTACTTC. Its translation is CASSQDLTVISYEQYF.

This clonotype was counted many times. The chain uses TRBV7-2 and TRBJ1-4, with 7 nucleotides matching TRBD1. The CDR3 covers 13 residues. Germline CDR1 and CDR2: SGHTA and FQGNSA. V lost 7 bases to trimming and J lost 8 bases; unmatched junction nucleotides: 7. CDR3 loop: CASNRDRTEKLFF. DNA of the CDR3: TGTGCCAGCAATCGGGACAGAACCGAAAAACTGTTTTTT.

This clonotype was found many times. The chain combines TRBV2 with TRBJ2-2; tentative D call: TRBD1 (6 bases). V shed 1 base and J shed 1 base, with 7 bases lying between them. Per the germline V gene, CDR1 is SNHLY and CDR2 is FYNNEI. The CDR3 totals 15 residues. The CDR3 is CASSEEGQNTGELFF. CDR3 coding DNA: TGTGCCAGCAGTGAAGAGGGACAGAACACCGGGGAGCTGTTTTTT.

This clonotype was recorded a few times. The CDR3: CASSLDRGGHEQFF. DNA of the CDR3: TGTGCCAGCAGCTTAGATAGAGGGGGGCATGAGCAGTTCTTC. J is TRBJ2-1 and V is TRBV11-2, with D perhaps matching TRBD1 or TRBD2 (6 bases each). V lost 0 bases and J lost 8, with 11 bases in between. Germline V gene data show CDR1 as SGHAT and CDR2 as FQNNGV. This CDR3 comprises 14 residues.

This clonotype was seen at least ten times. The chain carries TRBV7-2 and TRBJ2-7; D might be TRBD1 (6 bases). CDR1 is SGHTA and CDR2 is FQGNSA in the germline V gene. V was pared by 5 bases and J by 6 bases, with 17 bases between. The CDR3 is 14 amino acids. CDR3 in DNA: TGTGCCAGCAGCCAACCAACACAGGGCGGCGAGCAGTACTTC. Protein product: CASSQPTQGGEQYF.

This clonotype has ten or more counts. The rearrangement uses TRBV27 and TRBJ2-1, with 11 bases lining up with TRBD2. The V segment lost 3 bases and the J segment 5 bases; nucleotides outside the gene matches: 3. The CDR3 contains 15 residues. Germline CDR1 reads MNHEY; CDR2 reads SMNVEV (reference sequence). This CDR3 is CASSFGTSGHNEQFF. In nucleotides, the CDR3 is TGTGCCAGCAGTTTCGGGACTAGCGGCCACAATGAGCAGTTCTTC.

This clonotype was recorded many times. J is TRBJ2-5 and V is TRBV30; 9 bases match TRBD2. The CDR3 runs 14 residues. Germline CDR1 and CDR2: GTSNPN and SVGIG (reference sequence). J was trimmed by 4 bases and V by 5 bases; bases with no gene match: 8. The CDR3 coding sequence is TGTGCCTGGGGAATAGCGGGAGCGTCAGAGACCCAGTACTTC. The encoded protein is CAWGIAGASETQYF.

In its sample, this clonotype was seen many times. The chain uses TRBV5-1 and TRBJ2-3; tentatively, D is TRBD1 (6 bases). V was pared by 4 bases and J by 6 bases, with 15 bases between. CDR1 is SGHRS, CDR2 YFSETQ, per germline. This CDR3 has 14 amino acids. The CDR3 DNA sequence: TGCGCCAGCAGCCGCCCAGACAGGCCTGATACGCAGTATTTT. Its translation is CASSRPDRPDTQYF.

This clonotype was detected ten times or more. J is TRBJ2-3 and V is TRBV27, with D perhaps being TRBD1 or TRBD2 (5 bases each). The germline V gene encodes CDR1 MNHEY and CDR2 SMNVEV (reference sequence). Trimming removed 6 bases from V and 14 bases from J, with 18 bases in between. The length of the CDR3 is 12 residues. CDR3 loop: CASRGERDVRYF. The CDR3 DNA reads as TGTGCCAGCAGGGGGGAAAGGGACGTTAGGTATTTT.

This clonotype has ten or more counts. This chain uses TRBV19 with TRBJ2-4, with D maybe TRBD2 (6 bases). Germline assignment: CDR1 LNHDA and CDR2 SQIVND (reference sequence). The V end lost 5 bases, the J end lost 0 bases, and 11 bases lay between the germline ends. The CDR3 is 15 residues long. As DNA, the CDR3 is TGTGCCAGTAGTGTAAGCGGGCTAGCCAAAAACATTCAGTACTTC. It yields the protein CASSVSGLAKNIQYF.

This clonotype showed up just a few times. The rearrangement links TRBV9 to TRBJ2-1; D remains ambiguous. The CDR3 sequence is 13 residues long. Trimming removed 4 bases from V and 8 bases from J, with 13 bases in between. CDR1 and CDR2 (germline): SGDLS, YYNGEE. This chain's CDR3 is CASSPQVSDEQFF. CDR3 DNA sequence: TGTGCCAGCAGCCCTCAAGTGAGTGATGAGCAGTTCTTC.

There are many counts of this clonotype. This chain connects TRBV27 to TRBJ2-7; TRBD1 matches at 8 bases. V lost 4 bases, J lost 0 bases, and 2 bases stayed unmatched. Germline CDR1 and CDR2: MNHEY and SMNVEV (reference sequence). This CDR3 is 14 amino acids long. CDR3 protein: CASSWTGSSYEQYF. CDR3 nucleotide sequence: TGTGCCAGCAGTTGGACAGGGAGCTCCTACGAGCAGTACTTC.

Ten or more counts support this clonotype. The rearrangement joins TRBV28 to TRBJ2-7; 8 nucleotides match TRBD1. V was pared by 8 bases and J by 3 bases, with 12 bases of the junction left unmatched. This CDR3 is built from 15 residues. CDR1 and CDR2 (germline): MDHEN, SYDVKM. The CDR3 is CASLPGQGKIYEQYF. As DNA, the CDR3 is TGTGCCAGCCTACCTGGACAGGGAAAGATCTACGAGCAGTACTTC.

This clonotype was detected only a few times. This chain connects TRBV29-1 to TRBJ2-7; TRBD2 might be the D (7 bases). The germline V and J ends were trimmed by 3 bases and 6 bases, with 9 bases remaining between them. CDR1 SQVTM and CDR2 ANQGSEA come from the germline V gene. The CDR3 covers 11 residues. The CDR3 reads CSVDRGAEQYF. The CDR3 coding sequence is TGCAGCGTTGATCGGGGGGCCGAGCAGTACTTC.

This clonotype has at least ten counts. The chain recombines TRBV5-1 with TRBJ1-1; D possibly corresponds to TRBD1 (5 bases). Germline values: CDR1 SGHRS, CDR2 YFSETQ. Trimming shortened V by 0 bases and J by 0 bases, and 12 bases separated the two germline ends. This CDR3 comprises 16 residues. CDR3 in DNA: TGCGCCAGCAGCTTGGGGGTATGGGGCATGAACACTGAAGCTTTCTTT. The encoded protein is CASSLGVWGMNTEAFF.

This clonotype was found many times. The chain combines TRBV29-1 with TRBJ1-1; 8 bases line up with TRBD1. Germline assignment: CDR1 SQVTM and CDR2 ANQGSEA. The V segment lost 5 bases and the J segment 4 bases; nucleotides outside the gene matches: 9. The CDR3 has 14 amino acids. CDR3 sequence (DNA): TGCAGCGTTAGCCATGGACAGGGAAGCACTGAAGCTTTCTTT. It is translated as CSVSHGQGSTEAFF.

This clonotype was detected many times. This sequence joins TRBV3-1 and TRBJ2-7, with unresolved D. With 4 bases removed from V and 2 bases from J, the gap between germline ends came to 12 bases. The CDR3 is 14 amino acids. The germline V gene has CDR1 LGHDT and CDR2 YNNKEL (reference sequence). The CDR3 loop reads CASSLMGNPYEQYF. In DNA, the CDR3 is TGTGCCAGCAGCCTGATGGGTAACCCCTACGAGCAGTACTTC.

This clonotype turned up a few times. In nucleotides, the CDR3 is TGTGCCAGCTCAGCTACAGGGAGCTACGAGCAGTACTTC. This gives the protein CASSATGSYEQYF. This chain joins TRBV18 and TRBJ2-7, with D tentatively TRBD1 (6 bases). The V gene's germline CDR1 is KGHSH and CDR2 LQKENI. The CDR3 has 13 residues. Trimming cost V 5 bases and J 3 bases, with 11 bases left between them.

Many counts were recorded for this clonotype. This chain uses TRBV2 with TRBJ2-6, with D perhaps given as TRBD1 or TRBD2 (5 bases each). The V and J ends lost 3 bases and 0 bases respectively, with 12 bases between them. CDR1 is SNHLY and CDR2 is FYNNEI in the germline V gene. This CDR3 contains 17 residues. CDR3 in DNA: TGTGCCAGCAGTGAGGGGGTTATGAGCTCTGGGGCCAACGTCCTGACTTTC. It codes for CASSEGVMSSGANVLTF.

This rearrangement joins TRBV10-3 to TRBJ2-2; 10 nucleotides agree with TRBD1. The V gene end was trimmed by 9 bases and the J gene end by 6 bases; junction bases not matched to a gene: 13. The CDR3 consists of 16 residues. Germline V gene sequence: CDR1 ENHRY, CDR2 SYGVKD. In nucleotides, the CDR3 is TGTGCCATATTCAACCGGGACAGGGGATCCGCCGGGGAGCTGTTTTTT. Protein sequence: CAIFNRDRGSAGELFF.

This clonotype was seen at least ten times. The chain uses TRBV18 and TRBJ1-3; the match to TRBD1 covers 11 bases. Germline V gene lookup returns CDR1 KGHSH and CDR2 LQKENI. J was trimmed by 4 bases and V by 3 bases; bases with no gene match: 5. The CDR3 has 16 residues. CDR3 in DNA: TGTGCCAGCTCACCGATGGGACAGGGGGAAGGAAACACCATATATTTT. Translated: CASSPMGQGEGNTIYF.

This clonotype was recorded a few times. The J gene is TRBJ1-6, the V gene TRBV6-5; TRBD1 might be the D (6 bases). Looked up from germline, CDR1 is MNHEY and CDR2 is SVGAGI. Between the trimmed V and J ends, which lost 3 bases and 4 bases, there was a span of 13 bases. The CDR3 is 16 amino acids. The CDR3 spells CASSYSITGYNSPLHF. The CDR3 DNA reads TGTGCCAGCAGTTATTCAATTACAGGGTATAATTCACCCCTCCACTTT.

This clonotype occurred many times. The chain couples TRBV6-6 to TRBJ2-7; TRBD2 matches at 16 bases. This CDR3 contains 19 residues. CDR1 MNHNY and CDR2 SVGAGI come from the germline V gene (reference sequence). Trimming cost V 0 bases and J 2 bases; bases outside gene matches: 7. CDR3 sequence (DNA): TGTGCCAGCAGTTACTCCGGGACTAGCGGGGGGGCCCCAACCTACGAGCAGTACTTC. It codes for CASSYSGTSGGAPTYEQYF.

This clonotype came up many times. V usage is TRBV7-8 and J usage is TRBJ2-2, with 9 nucleotides matching TRBD2. V was clipped by 5 bases and J by 4 bases; unmatched bases: 5. Germline CDR1 SGHVS, CDR2 FQNEAQ. The CDR3 is 15 residues long. The CDR3 coding sequence is TGTGCCAGCAGCAAGACTAGCGGAATCACCGGGGAGCTGTTTTTT. Its translation: CASSKTSGITGELFF.